This T cell receptor (beta chain) was sequenced in a study of regulatory T cells in long-lasting Graves disease. Through Arm-PCR of CDR3 regions and iRepertoire HTBI primers, TCR beta libraries were built. From the multiplex PCR reads, TCRdb called clonotypes with MiXCR, one entry per CDR3 protein. Altogether roughly 510,000 distinct CDR3 sequences are present, roughly a sixth being singletons, with the ten largest covering 9.5% to 15%. Time point noted: newly diagnosed GD, antithyroid drugs for less than 3 months. The authors made the TCR library using RNA they extracted from PBMCs. J lost 3 bases, V lost 3 bases, and 1 base had no gene match. The CDR3 length is 14 residues. CDR1 and CDR2 from the germline V gene are SGHTA and FQGNSA. This clonotype was seen many times. The data were also submitted as part of a second study, on T cells in Graves' hyperthyroidism and ophthalmopathy. That report notes: No ophthalmopathy progression within 18 months constituted stable Graves' hyperthyroidism.

The origin of this receptor is a man between 18 and 29 years old with Graves disease. The chain carries TRBV7-2 and TRBJ2-3; 9 bases fit TRBD2. Sequencing used peripheral blood mononuclear cells (PBMCs), obtained at new diagnosis, from a patient treated with antithyroid drugs. The CDR3 nucleotides are TGTGCCAGCAGCTTCCTAGCGGGAACAGATACGCAGTATTTT. It codes for CASSFLAGTDTQYF.